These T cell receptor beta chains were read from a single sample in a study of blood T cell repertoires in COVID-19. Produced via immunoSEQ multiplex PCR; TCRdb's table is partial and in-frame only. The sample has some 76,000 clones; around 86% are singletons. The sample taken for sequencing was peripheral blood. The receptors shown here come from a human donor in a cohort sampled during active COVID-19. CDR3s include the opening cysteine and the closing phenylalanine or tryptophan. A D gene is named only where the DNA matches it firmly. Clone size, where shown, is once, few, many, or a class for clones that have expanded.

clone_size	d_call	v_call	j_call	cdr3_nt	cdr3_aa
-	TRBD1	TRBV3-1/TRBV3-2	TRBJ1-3	TGTGCCAGCAGCTTGGACAGGGCCGGAAACACCATATATTTT	CASSLDRAGNTIYF
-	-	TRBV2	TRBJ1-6	TGTGCCAGCACCGCGGACGGGAGCTCCTATAATTCACCCCTCCACTTT	CASTADGSSYNSPLHF
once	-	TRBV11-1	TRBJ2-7	TGTGCCAGCGGCAACAGGTTGCTCTCCTACGAGCAGTACTTC	CASGNRLLSYEQYF
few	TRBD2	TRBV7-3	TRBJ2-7	TGTGCCAGCAGCCCGACAAGCGGGGGCGAGCAGTACTTC	CASSPTSGGEQYF
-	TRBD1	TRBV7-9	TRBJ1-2	TGTGCCAGCAGCTTATCCGGGACAGAAGTTCTGCATGGCTACACCTTC	CASSLSGTEVLHGYTF
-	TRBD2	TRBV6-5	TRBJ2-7	TGTGCCAGCAGTTACGGGGCTAGCGGGGGCTACGAGCAGTACTTC	CASSYGASGGYEQYF
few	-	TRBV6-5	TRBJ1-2	TGTGCCAGCAGAGGGGGTTACGGATATCTTGGTGGCTACACCTTC	CASRGGYGYLGGYTF
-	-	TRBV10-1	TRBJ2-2	TGCGCCAGCAGTCCCCCGGGGGACGGGAACACCGGGGAGCTGTTTTTT	CASSPPGDGNTGELFF
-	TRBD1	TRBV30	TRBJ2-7	TGTGCCTGGAGTGCAAAGGGGGACAGCGCCTACGAGCAGTACTTC	CAWSAKGDSAYEQYF
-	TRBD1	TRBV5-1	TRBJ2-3	TGCGCCAGTCGGGAAACAGGGGGCTGGATCCACACGGATACGCAGTATTTT	CASRETGGWIHTDTQYF
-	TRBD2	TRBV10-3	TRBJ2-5	TGTGCCATCAGTGAGCCCCTCGGGGGGGGAGGGTATAAGGGGCGGCAAGAGACCCAGTACTTC	CAISEPLGGGGYKGRQETQYF
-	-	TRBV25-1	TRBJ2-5	TGTGCCAGCAGTGAATGGGCCCTAGAGACCCAGTACTTC	CASSEWALETQYF
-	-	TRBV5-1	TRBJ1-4	TGCGCCAGCAGCAAACAGGGTGTTGGGCTGTTTTTT	CASSKQGVGLFF
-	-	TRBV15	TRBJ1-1	TGTGCCACCAGCAACCGGGACAAGGCCATGAACACTGAAGCTTTCTTT	CATSNRDKAMNTEAFF
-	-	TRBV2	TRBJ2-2	TGTGCCAGCAGAGACGGAGGGACCGGGGAGCTGTTTTTT	CASRDGGTGELFF
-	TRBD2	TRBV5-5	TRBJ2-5	TGTGCCAGCAGCTGGGGGGGAAGGGGCCAAGAGACCCAGTACTTC	CASSWGGRGQETQYF
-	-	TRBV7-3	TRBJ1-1	TGTGCCAGCAGCCCCAACCCCGGGACTGAAGCTTTCTTT	CASSPNPGTEAFF
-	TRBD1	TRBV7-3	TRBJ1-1	TGTGCCAGCAGCCCGGGGACAGGGGTTTATGAAGCTTTCTTT	CASSPGTGVYEAFF
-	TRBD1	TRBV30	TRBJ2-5	TGTGCCTGGAGTAGACCCGGGACAGTTCATCAAGAGACCCAGTACTTC	CAWSRPGTVHQETQYF
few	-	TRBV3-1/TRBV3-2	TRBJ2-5	TGTGCCAGCAGCCAATTTAGTGCAGAGACCCAGTACTTC	CASSQFSAETQYF
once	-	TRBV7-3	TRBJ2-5	TGTGCCAGCAGCCCTGGGCGGGGTCGGGAGACCCAGTACTTC	CASSPGRGRETQYF
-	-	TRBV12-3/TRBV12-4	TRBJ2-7	TGTGCCAGCAGTTTAAACACCGCCTACGAGCAGTACTTC	CASSLNTAYEQYF
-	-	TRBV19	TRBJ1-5	TGTGCCAGTAGTATAGTAGGGGATCAGGGGCCCCAGCATTTT	CASSIVGDQGPQHF
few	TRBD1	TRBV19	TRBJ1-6	TGTGCCAGTCGTGAACAGGGGAATTCACCCCTCCACTTT	CASREQGNSPLHF
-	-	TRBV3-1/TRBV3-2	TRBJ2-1	TGTGCCAGCAGCCAAGGGGCCGGGCTGGCGGGCAATGAGCAGTTCTTC	CASSQGAGLAGNEQFF
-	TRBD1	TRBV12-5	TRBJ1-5	TGTGCTAGTGGGGACTCAGGGGGACAGCCCCAGCATTTT	CASGDSGGQPQHF
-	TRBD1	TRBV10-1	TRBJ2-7	TGCGCCAGCAGTGGGACAGGGGAAGGCGAGCAGTACTTC	CASSGTGEGEQYF
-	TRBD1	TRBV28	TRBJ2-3	TGTGCCAGCAGCTCTCCGGGACAGGGTTCAGATACGCAGTATTTT	CASSSPGQGSDTQYF
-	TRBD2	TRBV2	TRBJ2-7	TGTGCCAGCTGTGCCGGGACTAGCCCATTCTACGAGCAGTACTTC	CASCAGTSPFYEQYF
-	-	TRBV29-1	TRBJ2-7	TGCAGCGTTGTAGGGGGCTCCTACGAGCAGTACTTC	CSVVGGSYEQYF
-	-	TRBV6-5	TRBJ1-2	TGTGCCAGCAGTTACGGCCATAACTATGGCTACACCTTC	CASSYGHNYGYTF
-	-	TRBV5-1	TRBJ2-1	TGCGCCAGCAACCTAAACTACAATGAGCAGTTCTTC	CASNLNYNEQFF
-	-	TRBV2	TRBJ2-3	TGTGCCAGCATGTTCCGCACTAGCACAGATACGCAGTATTTT	CASMFRTSTDTQYF
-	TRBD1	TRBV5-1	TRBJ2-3	TGCGCCAGCAGCTTGGACAGGGGTCGGGATACGCAGTATTTT	CASSLDRGRDTQYF
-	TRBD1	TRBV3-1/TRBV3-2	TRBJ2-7	TGTGCCAGCAGCCAAGGGGGCAGGGGGCGGGAGCAGTACTTC	CASSQGGRGREQYF
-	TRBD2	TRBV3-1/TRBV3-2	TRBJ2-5	TGTGCCAGCAGAAGGACTAGCGGTATTGAGACCCAGTACTTC	CASRRTSGIETQYF
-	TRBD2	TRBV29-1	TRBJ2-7	TGCAGCGCCGTGGTGCGGGGGAACTCCTACGAGCAGTACTTC	CSAVVRGNSYEQYF
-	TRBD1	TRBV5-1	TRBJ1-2	TGCGCCAGCAGCCTCCAGGGGGACAGTGGCTACACCTTC	CASSLQGDSGYTF
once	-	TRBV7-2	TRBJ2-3	TGTGCCAGCAGCCTAGAGGCGGCAGATACGCAGTATTTT	CASSLEAADTQYF
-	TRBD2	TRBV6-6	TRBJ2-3	TGTGCCAGCAGTTGGGGGACTATGCCTGGCACAGATACGCAGTATTTT	CASSWGTMPGTDTQYF
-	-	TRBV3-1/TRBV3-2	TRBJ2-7	TGTGCCAGCAGCCTCGAGGCCGTTCGGGGCGAGCAGTACTTC	CASSLEAVRGEQYF
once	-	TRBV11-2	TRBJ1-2	TGTGCCAGCAGCTTAAGCTACTCCTCACCCTATGGCTACACCTTC	CASSLSYSSPYGYTF
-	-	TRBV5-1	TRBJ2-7	TGCGCCAGCAGTTCGGACAAGTCCTACGAGCAGTACTTC	CASSSDKSYEQYF
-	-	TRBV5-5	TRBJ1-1	TGTGCCAGCTGGGGAGGGGGTTGGACTGAAGCTTTCTTT	CASWGGGWTEAFF
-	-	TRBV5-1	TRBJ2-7	TGCGCCAGCAGCTTGGCCCCAGGATCCTCCTCCGAGCAGTACTTC	CASSLAPGSSSEQYF
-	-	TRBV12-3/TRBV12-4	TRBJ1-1	TGTGCCAGCAGTTGGACAGTGACTGAAGCTTTCTTT	CASSWTVTEAFF
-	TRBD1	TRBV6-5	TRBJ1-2	TGTGCCAGCACCCCTCTCGACAGGGGGAAAGGCTACACCTTC	CASTPLDRGKGYTF
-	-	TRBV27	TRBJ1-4	TGTGCCAGCAGTTGGGGGGCTAATGAAAAACTGTTTTTT	CASSWGANEKLFF
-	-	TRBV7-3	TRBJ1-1	TGTGCCAGCAGCCCCTCTCCGTCGAACACTGAAGCTTTCTTT	CASSPSPSNTEAFF